The rows below give T cell receptor beta chains drawn from one sample of a study of regulatory T cells in long-lasting Graves disease. TCRdb re-derived calls from the multiplex PCR reads in MiXCR, one entry per CDR3 protein. Of hundreds of thousands of distinct CDR3 sequences in the sample, roughly 16% were seen once. This sample also appeared in a second study, on T cells in Graves' hyperthyroidism and ophthalmopathy.

This specimen was peripheral blood mononuclear cells (PBMCs), taken at new diagnosis, from a patient treated with antithyroid drugs. The receptors stem from a man aged 18 to 29 with Graves disease. Each CDR3 is given with its conserved first and last residue. The D gene is left open where the match is weak. Part of the rows lack a size; the others show once, few, many or a class for expanded clones.

abundance	len	j_gene	d_gene	v_gene	CDR3nt	CDR3aa
many	14	TRBJ2-3	TRBD2	TRBV20-1	TGCAGTGCTAGACTAGCGGGAGGCGCGGATACGCAGTATTTT	CSARLAGGADTQYF
many	14	TRBJ2-7	-	TRBV29-1	TGCAGCGTTGTGGGGCTGGGGGTCACCTACGAGCAGTACTTC	CSVVGLGVTYEQYF
many	14	TRBJ2-1	-	TRBV29-1	TGCAGCGTCAAACACCCGGACAGCTACAATGAGCAGTTCTTC	CSVKHPDSYNEQFF
few	16	TRBJ1-5	-	TRBV5-1	TGCGCCAGCAGCTTGGAGGGGGGAAGGAGGAATCAGCCCCAGCATTTT	CASSLEGGRRNQPQHF
many	15	TRBJ2-1	-	TRBV7-2	TGTGCCAGCAGCTCAAATTCAGACGCCTACAATGAGCAGTTCTTC	CASSSNSDAYNEQFF
many	12	TRBJ1-1	TRBD1	TRBV20-1	TGCAGTGCTAGACGACAGGGCACTGAAGCTTTCTTT	CSARRQGTEAFF
many	14	TRBJ1-6	-	TRBV2	TGTGCCAGCGGGGACGGACTGCAGAATTCACCCCTCCACTTT	CASGDGLQNSPLHF
many	15	TRBJ2-7	-	TRBV6-9	TGTGCCAGCAGTTACGCCCGGCTTGGCTCTGAAGAGCAGTACTTC	CASSYARLGSEEQYF
-	18	TRBJ2-1	TRBD2	TRBV9	TGTGCCAGCAGCCCCAAGGGGGTGGGGACTAGCGGAAACAATGAGCAGTTCTTC	CASSPKGVGTSGNNEQFF
few	13	TRBJ2-7	-	TRBV7-6	TGTGCCAGCAGCCTGTACAGGGAGGGCGAGCAGTACTTC	CASSLYREGEQYF
-	14	TRBJ1-1	-	TRBV30	TGTGCCTGGAACCGCATCCGGGACCCTCCCGAAGCTTTCTTT	CAWNRIRDPPEAFF
many	12	TRBJ2-1	-	TRBV18	TGTGCCAGCTCACCAAGTCGCAATGAGCAGTTCTTC	CASSPSRNEQFF
-	15	TRBJ1-4	-	TRBV4-2	TGTGCCAGCAGCCAAGATCCTGGTCTCAATGAAAAACTGTTTTTT	CASSQDPGLNEKLFF
few	17	TRBJ2-7	TRBD1	TRBV9	TGTGCCAGCAGCGTAGACCCCCACAGGGGACACTCCTACGAGCAGTACTTC	CASSVDPHRGHSYEQYF
-	14	TRBJ2-1	-	TRBV28	TGTGCCAGCAGTGTACGCAGCTCCTACAATGAGCAGTTCTTC	CASSVRSSYNEQFF
few	13	TRBJ1-2	-	TRBV27	TGTGCCAGCAGTTCATACAGGGACTATGGCTACACCTTC	CASSSYRDYGYTF
once	15	TRBJ2-4	TRBD1	TRBV5-1	TGCGCCAGCAGCTTGGAAGGGGGCTTGGGAAACATTCAGTACTTC	CASSLEGGLGNIQYF
many	16	TRBJ2-1	-	TRBV5-6	TGTGCCAGCAGCGAAGAAGGGCTAGCGTCCTACAATGAGCAGTTCTTC	CASSEEGLASYNEQFF